This TCR beta chain was sequenced in a study of blood T cell repertoires in COVID-19. Study background: Donors in the United States, Italy and Spain gave samples during acute or convalescent COVID-19. T cells, B-cell-depleted T cells, or PBMCs provided the cDNA or gDNA that served as material.

Authors' methods: Reference gene primer amplification in the assay estimated nucleated cell counts. The data were produced by immunoSEQ multiplex PCR, yet TCRdb's version contains in-frame clones alone and is incomplete. V and J calls and clone size are those listed in that table; D and trimming were worked out from the DNA. The sample has about 360,000 clones, about 83% seen once. The CDR3 runs 15 residues. V dropped 1 base and J dropped 4 bases, with 13 bases sitting between them. Per germline, CDR1 SGHAT and CDR2 FQNNGV. V is TRBV11-2 and J is TRBJ2-5; D perhaps matches TRBD1 (5 bases). The sample was peripheral blood. The source is a man aged 25-40 years with active or convalescent COVID-19. DNA for the CDR3: TGTGCCAGCAGCTTAGGGGGCTGGCAGAGAGAGACCCAGTACTTC. Translation: CASSLGGWQRETQYF.